Below are 24 T cell receptor beta chains sequenced from a single sample in a study of T cells after yellow fever vaccination. MiXCR was run by TCRdb on the 5' RACE reads, yielding one entry per CDR3 protein. The repertoire holds hundreds of thousands of distinct CDR3 sequences, around 21% seen once, with around an eighth in the top ten. Sequenced here: PBMCs, sampled 15 days after the yellow fever booster vaccination. These receptors all come from a man aged 25-45 years who received the YFV17D yellow fever vaccine.

The chain recombines TRBV20-1 with TRBJ2-6, with unresolved D. The CDR3 consists of 15 residues. Trimming stripped 2 bases from V and 0 bases from J, with 8 bases between. Germline V gives CDR1 DFQATT, CDR2 SNEGSKA (reference sequence). The CDR3 DNA sequence: TGCAGTGCTAGAAGCTGGAGCTCTGGGGCCAACGTCCTGACTTTC. This codes for CSARSWSSGANVLTF.

The DNA of the CDR3 is TGTGCCAGCAGTGAATTGGCTAGCGGTGGCGGGGAGCTGTTTTTT. The encoded protein is CASSELASGGGELFF. V is TRBV2 and J is TRBJ2-2; TRBD2 agrees at 7 bases. J gave up 7 bases and V 2 bases, and 7 bases lay outside the gene matches. Looked up from germline, CDR1 is SNHLY and CDR2 is FYNNEI. The CDR3 has 15 residues.

This clonotype was observed a few times. The chain joins TRBV6-6 to TRBJ2-2; D is possibly TRBD1 or TRBD2 (6 bases each). The V gene lost 6 bases and the J gene lost 4 bases, with 9 bases spanning the gap. Germline V gene data show CDR1 as MNHNY and CDR2 as SVGAGI (reference sequence). There are 13 residues in the CDR3. The CDR3 DNA follows: TGTGCCAGCAGAGAGGGGGGCACCGGGGAGCTGTTTTTT. It is translated as CASREGGTGELFF.

The gene calls are TRBV5-1 and TRBJ1-1, with no clear D. There are 15 residues in the CDR3. V was clipped by 1 base and J by 5 bases, with 15 bases between them. Per the germline V gene, CDR1 is SGHRS and CDR2 is YFSETQ. CDR3 in DNA: TGCGCCAGCAGCTTGTCAGGTGGGGAGAGAACTGAAGCTTTCTTT. Amino acid sequence: CASSLSGGERTEAFF.

In this sample, this clonotype turned up a few times. The chain carries TRBV4-3 and TRBJ2-1; 8 bases fit TRBD1. This CDR3 spans 16 amino acids. Germline lookup yields CDR1 LGHNA and CDR2 YSLEER. The ends lost 3 bases at V and 7 bases at J; junction bases unmatched: 11. CDR3 bases: TGCGCCAGCAGCCACGGGACAGGCAGGTGGGGGAATGAGCAGTTCTTC. It codes for CASSHGTGRWGNEQFF.

This clonotype occurred a few times. J is TRBJ2-7 and V is TRBV6-5, with TRBD2 identical over 8 bases. The CDR3 runs 19 residues. Trimming cost V 2 bases and J 5 bases; bases outside gene matches: 20. CDR1 and CDR2 (germline): MNHEY, SVGAGI. This chain's CDR3 is CASSYARGRGSSGINEQYF. CDR3 sequence (DNA): TGTGCCAGCAGTTACGCTAGGGGGAGAGGTAGTAGCGGGATCAACGAGCAGTACTTC.

This clonotype has more than one count but fewer than ten. V usage is TRBV24-1 and J usage is TRBJ2-3; D is possibly TRBD1 (6 bases). This CDR3 comprises 14 residues. With 4 bases removed from V and 5 bases from J, the gap between germline ends came to 12 bases. Looked up from germline, CDR1 is KGHDR and CDR2 is SFDVKD. CDR3 loop: CATSETQGRDTQYF. Written as DNA, the CDR3 is TGTGCCACCAGTGAAACGCAGGGGCGAGATACGCAGTATTTT.

The genes are TRBV12-3 or TRBV12-4 and TRBJ2-2, with D possibly TRBD2 on 5 matching bases. The CDR3 loop spans 15 amino acids. Trimming removed 8 bases from V and 7 bases from J, with 20 bases in between. The CDR3 nucleotides are TGTGCCAGCCTAGTGGGGAGCTCGATTATCGGGGAGCTGTTTTTT. The encoded protein is CASLVGSSIIGELFF.

The rearrangement joins TRBV12-3 or TRBV12-4 to TRBJ2-7; 12 bases line up with TRBD2. The CDR3 is 19 residues long. Germline trimming cut 3 bases from V and 6 bases from J; bases unmatched to any gene: 18. The CDR3 DNA follows: TGTGCCAGCAGTTTGAAAGGGACTAGCGGGCTATGGCGTCGCTCCGAGCAGTACTTC. This sequence encodes CASSLKGTSGLWRRSEQYF.

This clonotype was detected only a few times. J is TRBJ1-2 and V is TRBV4-3, with D hard to call. Germline CDR1 is LGHNA and CDR2 is YSLEER. This CDR3 has 14 amino acids. V was trimmed by 1 base and J by 4 bases, leaving 10 bases between them. Here the CDR3 DNA reads TGCGCCAGCAGCCAAGTCGGTGTCCTCTATGGCTACACCTTC. This gives the protein CASSQVGVLYGYTF.

The J gene is TRBJ2-7, the V gene TRBV9; the D is unclear. Trimming stripped 0 bases from V and 5 bases from J, with 15 bases between. Germline V gene data show CDR1 as SGDLS and CDR2 as YYNGEE. The length of the CDR3 is 15 residues. The CDR3 DNA reads TGTGCCAGCAGCGTAGGACAACATCCGAGGAACGAGCAGTACTTC. Its translation: CASSVGQHPRNEQYF.

The rearrangement joins TRBV10-3 to TRBJ2-1; 10 bases line up with TRBD1. The germline CDR1 and CDR2 sequences are ENHRY and SYGVKD. The CDR3 sequence is 14 residues long. After removal of 6 bases from V and 7 bases from J, the junction contained 6 bases not matched to a gene. The CDR3 spells CAIRGTGETNEQFF. The CDR3 region has the DNA TGTGCCATCAGAGGGACAGGGGAAACGAATGAGCAGTTCTTC.

CDR3 in amino acids: CSAVRGGEKLFF. CDR3 in DNA: TGCAGTGCTGTGAGGGGAGGGGAAAAACTGTTTTTT. The chain carries TRBV20-1 and TRBJ1-4; tentative D call: TRBD1 (5 bases). Germline V CDR1 and CDR2: DFQATT, SNEGSKA (reference sequence). The V end lost 5 bases, the J end lost 8 bases, and 12 bases lay between the germline ends. CDR3 length equals 12 residues.

The CDR3 region has the DNA TGTGCCAGCTCACCAGCAATGGCGGGAGACGGCTACGAGCAGTACTTC. Protein product: CASSPAMAGDGYEQYF. The J gene is TRBJ2-7, the V gene TRBV18, with 7 bases fitting TRBD2. The CDR3 runs 16 residues. The germline V gene has CDR1 KGHSH and CDR2 LQKENI. J lost 3 bases, V lost 2 bases, and 10 bases had no gene match.

This clonotype was detected once. This chain links TRBV5-1 with TRBJ2-5, with D uncertain. The CDR3 is 14 amino acids. The germline V and J ends were trimmed by 4 bases and 2 bases, with 12 bases remaining between them. The germline gives CDR1 SGHRS, CDR2 YFSETQ. Here the CDR3 reads CASSGGRLQETQYF. For the CDR3, the DNA is TGCGCCAGCAGCGGTGGACGGCTTCAAGAGACCCAGTACTTC.

This clonotype was picked up a small number of times. The rearrangement links TRBV5-1 to TRBJ2-6; D perhaps matches TRBD2 (5 bases). Deletions cut 4 bases from V and 0 bases from J, with 8 bases between. The CDR3 is 15 amino acids. Germline V lookup: CDR1 SGHRS, CDR2 YFSETQ. The CDR3 DNA sequence: TGCGCCAGCAGCAGCGGCAACTCTGGGGCCAACGTCCTGACTTTC. It encodes CASSSGNSGANVLTF.

The J gene is TRBJ2-1, the V gene TRBV28; D remains ambiguous. Per germline, CDR1 MDHEN and CDR2 SYDVKM. The CDR3 sequence is 12 residues long. V lost 7 bases, J lost 8 bases, and 12 bases lay in between. The CDR3 loop is CASTINPDEQFF. In DNA form, the CDR3 reads TGTGCCAGCACTATCAACCCCGATGAGCAGTTCTTC. The whole variable domain, filled in from reference TRBV28 and TRBJ2-1, reads DVKVTQSSRYLVKRTGEKVFLECVQDMDHENMFWYRQDPGLGLRLIYFSYDVKMKEKGDIPEGYSVSREKKERFSLILESASTNQTSMYLCASTINPDEQFFGPGTRLTVL.

This clonotype was counted only a few times. The chain's CDR3 is CATSDTGTGVHEQYF. The CDR3 DNA follows: TGTGCCACCAGTGATACCGGGACAGGGGTCCACGAGCAGTACTTC. This chain uses TRBV24-1 with TRBJ2-7, with 10 positions matching TRBD1. The germline V gene encodes CDR1 KGHDR and CDR2 SFDVKD. The CDR3 consists of 15 residues. The J segment lost 5 bases and the V segment lost 3 bases, leaving 6 bases of the junction unmatched.

The chain combines TRBV4-3 with TRBJ2-1; D not resolved. V lost 0 bases to trimming and J lost 3 bases, with 6 bases between them. There are 14 residues in the CDR3. Germline V gives CDR1 LGHNA, CDR2 YSLEER. The CDR3 here is CASSQEGNYNEQFF. The CDR3 region has the DNA TGCGCCAGCAGCCAAGAAGGCAACTACAATGAGCAGTTCTTC.

J is TRBJ2-3 and V is TRBV4-3, with TRBD1 matching 7 bases. CDR1 is LGHNA, CDR2 YSLEER, per germline. CDR3 size: 16 residues. With V trimmed by 0 bases and J by 4 bases, 7 bases remained unmatched. The CDR3 region is CASSQEDRMRADTQYF. The CDR3 coding sequence is TGCGCCAGCAGCCAAGAGGACAGGATGAGAGCAGATACGCAGTATTTT.

This clonotype was picked up a small number of times. The chain carries TRBV29-1 and TRBJ2-1; TRBD2 agrees at 13 bases. Germline values: CDR1 SQVTM, CDR2 ANQGSEA. The CDR3 is 14 amino acids. The ends lost 7 bases at V and 8 bases at J; junction bases unmatched: 8. The CDR3 loop reads CSAQTSGRFDEQFF. The CDR3 nucleotides are TGCAGCGCCCAGACTAGCGGGAGGTTTGATGAGCAGTTCTTC.

This chain connects TRBV7-3 to TRBJ2-7, with no clear D. Trimming left V 0 bases short and J 4 bases short, with 10 bases between. The length of the CDR3 is 14 residues. Looked up from germline, CDR1 is SGHTA and CDR2 is FQGTGA. Written as DNA, the CDR3 is TGTGCCAGCAGCTTAACTCCAGATAATTACGAGCAGTACTTC. Its translation is CASSLTPDNYEQYF.

Comment on this clonotype: This is likely a read error, given that the CDR3 carries no conserved phenylalanine or tryptophan at its end. The chain carries TRBV20-1 and TRBJ2-5, with a tentative D call TRBD2 (5 bases). With 6 bases removed from V and 4 bases from J, the gap between germline ends came to 12 bases. The CDR3 covers 12 residues. Germline CDR1 and CDR2: DFQATT and SNEGSKA (reference sequence). This CDR3 reads CSALRAGETQYS. The CDR3 nucleotides are TGCAGTGCCTTGCGGGCCGGAGAGACCCAGTACTCC.

This clonotype was counted many times. The chain joins TRBV27 to TRBJ1-3; D gene ambiguous. CDR1 and CDR2 from the germline V gene are MNHEY and SMNVEV (reference sequence). The CDR3 totals 14 residues. Trimming pared 0 bases from V and 4 bases from J, leaving 7 bases between. The CDR3 nucleotides read TGTGCCAGCAGTTTATCCGGCTCCGGAAACACCATATATTTT. It translates to CASSLSGSGNTIYF.